Sequencing of this T cell receptor (beta chain) was carried out in a study of memory CD4+ T cells and cytomegalovirus serostatus. Germline CDR1 reads SGHTA; CDR2 reads FQGTGA. The CDR3 runs to 16 residues. Trimming removed 0 bases from V and 4 bases from J, with 13 bases in between. The sort gate was single viable CD3+CD4+CD8-CD45RO+ cells for memory CD4+ T cells. Produced via immunoSEQ multiplex PCR; TCRdb's table is partial and in-frame only. Here the sample spans 45,000 to 70,000 clones, approximately 82% being singletons. The sample taken for sequencing was memory CD4+ T cells from blood. This chain uses TRBV7-3 with TRBJ1-5; D is unclear. This TCR derives from an adult in good health and CMV-seronegative. Some clones in this sample may be carry-over from other donors' samples. CDR3 amino acids: CASSLTYYSPNQPQHF. DNA for the CDR3: TGTGCCAGCAGCTTAACGTATTACTCCCCAAATCAGCCCCAGCATTTT.